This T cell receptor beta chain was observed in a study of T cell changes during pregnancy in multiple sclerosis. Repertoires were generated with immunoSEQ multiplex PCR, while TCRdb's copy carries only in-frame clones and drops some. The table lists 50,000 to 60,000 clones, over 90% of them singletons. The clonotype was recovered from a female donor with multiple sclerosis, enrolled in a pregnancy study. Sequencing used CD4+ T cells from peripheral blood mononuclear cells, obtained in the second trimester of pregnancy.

CDR3 sequence: CASGYQGGYTEAFF. For the CDR3, the DNA is TGCGCCAGCGGGTACCAGGGAGGCTACACTGAAGCTTTCTTT. The rearrangement links TRBV5-1 to TRBJ1-1; weak D call: TRBD1 (5 bases). In germline, CDR1 is SGHRS, CDR2 YFSETQ. V lost 7 bases, J lost 3 bases, and 16 bases lay in between. The CDR3 is made up of 14 amino acids.